Below, 9 T cell receptor beta chains from the same sample are listed, as sequenced in a study of cytomegalovirus exposure and HLA in healthy donors. PCR primers comprised 60 Vbeta and 13 Jbeta primers. Sequenced by immunoSEQ multiplex PCR; TCRdb stores in-frame clones only, minus some. This table has about 140,000 clones, 76% appearing once. The specimen was PBMCs. Receptors originate from a man between 40 and 49 years old in good health and CMV-seronegative.

The chain couples TRBV2 to TRBJ2-3; 8 bases map to TRBD1. Germline V gene sequence: CDR1 SNHLY, CDR2 FYNNEI. The V segment lost 0 bases and the J segment 2 bases; nucleotides outside the gene matches: 7. This CDR3 region has 17 residues. This chain's CDR3 is CASSEAWGQENTDTQYF. The CDR3 DNA is TGTGCCAGCAGTGAAGCCTGGGGACAGGAGAACACAGATACGCAGTATTTT.

The chain recombines TRBV7-3 with TRBJ2-3, with TRBD2 matching over 11 bases. With V trimmed by 1 base and J by 5 bases, 5 bases remained unmatched. From germline, CDR1 is SGHTA and CDR2 FQGTGA. This CDR3 is built from 16 residues. The CDR3: CASSLSSGGAVDTQYF. CDR3 bases: TGTGCCAGCAGCTTAAGTAGCGGGGGGGCGGTAGATACGCAGTATTTT.

This chain links TRBV28 with TRBJ1-3; TRBD1 matches 8 bases. This CDR3 contains 14 residues. The V gene's germline CDR1 is MDHEN and CDR2 SYDVKM. V lost 7 bases and J lost 8; bases outside the gene matches: 10. The CDR3 DNA reads TGTGCCAGCATCGAGACAGGGGTGGTGTACACCATATATTTT. Residues: CASIETGVVYTIYF.

The rearrangement links TRBV28 to TRBJ2-7, with D hard to call. Between the trimmed V and J ends, which lost 0 bases and 7 bases, there was a span of 16 bases. The length of the CDR3 is 15 residues. Germline V gene sequence: CDR1 MDHEN, CDR2 SYDVKM. CDR3 sequence reads: CASSLWATDFGEQYF. The CDR3 nucleotides read TGTGCCAGCAGTTTATGGGCGACTGACTTTGGTGAGCAGTACTTC.

The chain joins TRBV28 to TRBJ1-2; D is unresolved. Trimming removed 8 bases at V and 7 bases at J, with 20 bases between. Looked up from germline, CDR1 is MDHEN and CDR2 is SYDVKM. This CDR3 contains 14 residues. The CDR3 DNA sequence: TGTGCCAGCGAGGGTCTGGGGAAACGTGTTGGCTACACCTTC. Encoded protein: CASEGLGKRVGYTF.

The chain recombines TRBV4-3 with TRBJ2-7, with TRBD1 identical over 12 bases. The germline V gene has CDR1 LGHNA and CDR2 YSLEER. CDR3 length: 16 residues. Germline trimming cut 5 bases from V and 5 bases from J; bases unmatched to any gene: 10. The CDR3 region is CASSYQYGTGGHEQYF. For the CDR3, the DNA is TGCGCCAGCAGCTACCAATACGGGACAGGGGGCCACGAGCAGTACTTC.

The CDR3 loop is CASSLYSGSRDGYTF. The DNA of the CDR3 is TGTGCCAGCAGCTTATACAGTGGGTCGAGGGATGGCTACACCTTC. This chain joins TRBV7-6 and TRBJ1-2; D gene ambiguous. Germline V CDR1 and CDR2: SGHVS, FNYEAQ. The CDR3 sequence is 15 residues long. Trimming cost V 2 bases and J 6 bases, with 16 bases left between them.

The V and J genes are TRBV14 and TRBJ2-7; a possible D gene is TRBD2 (6 bases). CDR1 and CDR2 (germline): SGHDN, FVKESK. The V and J ends lost 0 bases and 0 bases respectively, with 12 bases between them. The CDR3 has 16 amino acids. CDR3 sequence reads: CASSQERGGISYEQYF. CDR3 DNA: TGTGCCAGCAGCCAAGAAAGAGGCGGGATCTCCTACGAGCAGTACTTC. The variable domain in full, with the rest retrieved from reference TRBV14 and TRBJ2-7, is EAGVTQFPSHSVIEKGQTVTLRCDPISGHDNLYWYRRVMGKEIKFLLHFVKESKQDESGMPNNRFLAERTGGTYSTLKVQPAELEDSGVYFCASSQERGGISYEQYFGPGTRLTVT.

This clone was seen just once. The J gene is TRBJ2-1, the V gene TRBV5-4, with TRBD2 identical over 11 bases. CDR1 SGHNT and CDR2 YYREEE come from the germline V gene (reference sequence). Trimming took 4 bases from V and 5 from J; bases not matched to a gene: 5. This CDR3 is 15 amino acids long. The CDR3 spells CASSRTSGYDNEQFF. The CDR3 nucleotides are TGTGCCAGCAGCCGGACTAGCGGGTACGACAATGAGCAGTTCTTC.